Described below is a single TCR beta chain sequence and its context. The antigen is undetermined. This sample was included in a study of T-cell reconstitution after alpha-beta-depleted transplantation in children. Unique molecular identifiers tagged the TCRbeta library. In TCRdb, the PCR reads were re-called with MiXCR into one record per CDR3 protein. The table has about 400,000 distinct CDR3 sequences, 16% seen once. Findings and limits, study-wide: The study traced high day-60 TCRbeta diversity in some patients to surviving recipient T cells and thymic progenitors. About two months after transplant, alpha-beta T cells reportedly came from several hundred expanded graft clones.

CDR1 and CDR2 (germline): WSHSY, SAAADI. Deletions cut 5 bases from V and 0 bases from J, with 5 bases between. This CDR3 region has 14 residues. The rearrangement uses TRBV10-2 and TRBJ2-6; D call uncertain. The receptor was isolated from a boy under two years old who had a stem cell transplant for Wiskott-Aldrich syndrome, so the T cells may come from the graft donor. This specimen consisted of PBMCs, mostly from graft donor cells, obtained 360 days after TCRalphabeta/CD19-depleted stem cell transplant. CDR3 region: CASSTASGANVLTF. CDR3 sequence (DNA): TGCGCCAGCAGTACAGCCTCTGGGGCCAACGTCCTGACTTTC.